Below, one TCR beta chain is given with its context. Antigen: not known. Clones were read by immunoSEQ multiplex PCR, and TCRdb kept only the in-frame ones, dropping some. The data contain around 14,000 clones, 80% of them singletons. The entry originates in a study of OX40 agonist ivuxolimab in advanced cancers. As for the study in general: Dose-escalation cases comprised hepatocellular carcinoma, melanoma, renal cell or head and neck cancer. The group had a mean age of around 60 years, ranged from about 20 to 85, and was approximately 81% male.

The germline V gene encodes CDR1 GTSNPN and CDR2 SVGIG (reference sequence). V was shortened by 0 bases and J by 8 bases, with 16 bases between the two germline ends. The CDR3 is made up of 15 amino acids. Study-level findings and limits: The average count of expanded clones was higher among CD8+ T cells than among CD4+.

Sequenced material: CD4+ or CD8+ T cells sorted from blood, taken in a trial of the OX40 agonist ivuxolimab. The sequence was obtained from an adult with an advanced solid tumor such as melanoma, head and neck, liver or kidney cancer. V gene TRBV30 combines with J gene TRBJ2-2, with D possibly TRBD1 on 6 matching bases. DNA for the CDR3: TGTGCCTGGAGTGTAATCCAGGGGCGATGGGGGGAGCTGTTTTTT. This sequence encodes CAWSVIQGRWGELFF.